Presented here are 9 T cell receptor beta chains from one specimen sequenced in a study of blood T cell repertoires in COVID-19. Profiled with immunoSEQ multiplex PCR; TCRdb holds only in-frame clones, not every one. Among around 94,000 clones, about 90% were seen once, and the ten largest hold roughly 4.2%. Material: peripheral blood. These receptor sequences come from a man aged 18 to 30 with acute or convalescent COVID-19.

This clone appeared a single time. This chain uses TRBV5-5 with TRBJ1-4, with a possible D match to TRBD1 (6 bases). The CDR3 contains 15 residues. Germline loops: CDR1 SGHKS, CDR2 YYEKEE (reference sequence). V lost 4 bases, J lost 8 bases, and 18 bases lay in between. As DNA, the CDR3 is TGTGCCAGCAGCCCGGATTCGCAGGGGTGGGAAAAACTGTTTTTT. Translating it yields CASSPDSQGWEKLFF.

The gene calls are TRBV3-1 (or the pseudogene TRBV3-2) and TRBJ2-1; 8 positions match TRBD2. This CDR3 has 12 residues. Germline CDR1 and CDR2: LGHDT and YNNKEL (reference sequence). V dropped 0 bases and J dropped 15; count of bases not matched to a gene: 4. CDR3 region: CASSQERGGRFF. CDR3 coding DNA: TGTGCCAGCAGCCAAGAACGGGGGGGGAGGTTCTTC.

This chain joins TRBV27 and TRBJ2-5, with D tentatively TRBD1 (5 bases). Deletions cut 6 bases from V and 1 base from J, with 9 bases between. Germline V CDR1 and CDR2: MNHEY, SMNVEV (reference sequence). This CDR3 has 13 amino acids. The CDR3 DNA is TGTGCCAGCAGACCGACAGTCCAAGAGACCCAGTACTTC. This sequence encodes CASRPTVQETQYF.

The chain carries TRBV15 and TRBJ1-4, with TRBD1 matching 8 bases. This CDR3 comprises 16 residues. V shed 9 bases and J 1 base; nucleotides not matched to a gene: 10. CDR1 and CDR2 from the germline V gene are LNHNV and YYDKDF (reference sequence). The DNA for the CDR3 is TGTGCCACTCAACCTAACACAGGGGGAACTAATGAAAAACTGTTTTTT. It translates to CATQPNTGGTNEKLFF.

J is TRBJ1-1 and V is TRBV12-5, with D hard to call. Germline CDR1 and CDR2: LGHNT and FRNRAP. CDR3 size: 14 residues. V shed 6 bases and J shed 0 bases, with 11 bases lying between them. CDR3 residues: CASGPPFLNTEAFF. DNA of the CDR3: TGTGCTAGTGGCCCCCCGTTCCTGAACACTGAAGCTTTCTTT.

With respect to this clone: The junction departs from germline at one end; a sequencing error may be responsible. The chain carries TRBV9 and TRBJ2-7; TRBD2 matches at 7 bases. From germline, CDR1 is SGDLS and CDR2 YYNGEE. The length of the CDR3 is 14 residues. This CDR3 reads CARSVGGVGYEQYF. CDR3 DNA sequence: TGTGCCCGCAGCGTGGGGGGGGTAGGCTACGAGCAGTACTTC. Combining the CDR3 with reference TRBV9 and TRBJ2-7 gives the whole variable domain DSGVTQTPKHLITATGQRVTLRCSPRSGDLSVYWYQQSLDQGLQFLIQYYNGEERAKGNILERFSAQQFPDLHSELNLSSLELGDSALYFCARSVGGVGYEQYFGPGTRLTVT.

The V and J genes are TRBV30 and TRBJ2-1; a possible D gene is TRBD2 (6 bases). The CDR3 spans 15 residues. V was shortened by 3 bases and J by 8 bases, with 20 bases between the two germline ends. Germline V gives CDR1 GTSNPN, CDR2 SVGIG (reference sequence). CDR3: CAWSEEAGRYDEQFF. The CDR3 DNA reads TGTGCCTGGAGCGAGGAGGCGGGGAGGTATGATGAGCAGTTCTTC.

As to this clone: The same CDR3 also results from other DNA sequences found in this sample. The chain has TRBV14 and TRBJ2-5; D gene unclear. Germline V CDR1 and CDR2: SGHDN, FVKESK. This CDR3 region has 12 residues. V lost 1 base to trimming and J lost 5 bases, with 5 bases between them. The CDR3 DNA follows: TGTGCCAGCAGCCAAGTTCGTGAGACCCAGTACTTC. As protein: CASSQVRETQYF.

The chain recombines TRBV7-9 with TRBJ1-1; no clear D gene. The CDR3 is 15 residues long. Trimming took 4 bases from V and 1 from J, leaving 13 bases between them. Germline CDR1 is SEHNR and CDR2 is FQNEAQ (reference sequence). DNA of the CDR3: TGTGCCAGCAGCTCTGATGGCAGGTCGAACACTGAAGCTTTCTTT. Protein: CASSSDGRSNTEAFF.